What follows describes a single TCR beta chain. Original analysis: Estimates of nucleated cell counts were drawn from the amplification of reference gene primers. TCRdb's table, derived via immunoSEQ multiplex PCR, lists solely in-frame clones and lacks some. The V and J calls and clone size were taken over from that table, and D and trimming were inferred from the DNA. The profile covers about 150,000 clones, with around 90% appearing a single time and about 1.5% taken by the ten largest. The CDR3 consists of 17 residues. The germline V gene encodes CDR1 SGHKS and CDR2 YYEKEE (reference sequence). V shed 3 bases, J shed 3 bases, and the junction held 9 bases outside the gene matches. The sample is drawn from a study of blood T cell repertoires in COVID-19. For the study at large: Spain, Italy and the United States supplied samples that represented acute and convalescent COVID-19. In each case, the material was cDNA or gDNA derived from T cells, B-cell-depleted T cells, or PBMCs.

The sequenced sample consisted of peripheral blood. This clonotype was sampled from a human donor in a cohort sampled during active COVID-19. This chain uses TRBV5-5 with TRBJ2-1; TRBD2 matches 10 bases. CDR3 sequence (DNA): TGTGCCAGCAGCTGGAGATCTACTAGCGGGGTCTACAATGAGCAGTTCTTC. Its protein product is CASSWRSTSGVYNEQFF. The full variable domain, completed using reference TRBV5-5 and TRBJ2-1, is DAGVTQSPTHLIKTRGQQVTLRCSPISGHKSVSWYQQVLGQGPQFIFQYYEKEERGRGNFPDRFSARQFPNYSSELNVNALLLGDSALYLCASSWRSTSGVYNEQFFGPGTRLTVL.